Sequencing of this T cell receptor beta chain was carried out in a study of T cells in Graves' hyperthyroidism and ophthalmopathy. This CDR3 is built from 14 residues. The V and J ends lost 3 bases and 10 bases respectively, with 13 bases between them. Study conclusions and caveats: Ophthalmopathy cases were set apart from stable hyperthyroidism by a 13 V-J model. The model's output predicted ophthalmopathy at a median of 6.5 months prior to onset.

In this sample, this clonotype turned up a few times. As yet, its antigen is unknown. Ophthalmopathy cases scored 3 or more on the Clinical Activity Score and 4 or more on NOSPECS grade, with duration below 3 months. Exclusion criteria comprised uncontrolled infection, other autoimmune disease, pregnancy or lactation. It was RNA transcripts that yielded the amplified TCR beta CDR3 regions. A set of HTBI primers served as the primers for a first-round RT-PCR of the TCR CDR3. TCRdb re-analysed the multiplex PCR reads in MiXCR, keeping a single row per CDR3 protein. The sample shows about 350,000 distinct CDR3 sequences, approximately 15% of them seen only once.

The sequencing sample was made of blood. This TCR was recovered from a woman between 40 and 55 years old with Graves' ophthalmopathy. The rearrangement uses TRBV12-3 or TRBV12-4 and TRBJ1-6, with a weak D call TRBD1 (5 bases). CDR3 nucleotide sequence: TGTGCCAGCAGTTTTTCTCAGGGACTCTCACCCCTCCACTTT. Its protein product is CASSFSQGLSPLHF.